These 30 T cell receptor beta chains originate from one sample sequenced in a study of T-cell reconstitution after alpha-beta-depleted transplantation in children. Molecular barcoding with unique molecular identifiers was used for the TCRbeta library. In TCRdb, the PCR reads were re-called with MiXCR into one record per CDR3 protein. The profile shows just over 200,000 distinct CDR3 sequences, 8.4% of them singletons. Sequencing was performed on PBMCs, mostly from graft donor cells, taken 360 days after TCRalphabeta/CD19-depleted stem cell transplant. These receptors were obtained from a male patient aged 2 to 9 who had a stem cell transplant for acute myeloid leukemia, so the T cells may come from the graft donor.

This clonotype showed up just a few times. The genes are TRBV2 and TRBJ2-7; TRBD2 aligns across 12 bases. CDR3 length equals 15 residues. Trimming at V came to 2 bases and at J to 6 bases, leaving 5 bases not matched to a gene. Germline CDR1 SNHLY, CDR2 FYNNEI. The CDR3 DNA reads as TGTGCCAGCAGTGAATGGCTAGCGGGGGGGTTCGAGCAGTACGTC. It translates to CASSEWLAGGFEQYV.

This clonotype was counted between two and nine times. This chain joins TRBV5-6 and TRBJ2-7; perhaps D is TRBD1 or TRBD2 (5 bases each). Germline V gene lookup returns CDR1 SGHDT and CDR2 YYEEEE. CDR3 length: 17 residues. The germline V and J ends were trimmed by 4 bases and 5 bases, with 25 bases remaining between them. This CDR3 reads CASSHKPPGTVADEQYF. CDR3 DNA sequence: TGTGCCAGCAGCCACAAGCCCCCGGGGACGGTAGCCGACGAGCAGTACTTC.

This clonotype has ten or more counts. The chain has TRBV20-1 and TRBJ2-3; unclear D gene. Germline CDR1 DFQATT, CDR2 SNEGSKA (reference sequence). The V end lost 1 base, the J end lost 2 bases, and 7 bases lay between the germline ends. The CDR3 runs 13 residues. The CDR3 DNA reads TGCAGTGCTAGAGTGGACGTCACAGATACGCAGTATTTT. Translated, it gives CSARVDVTDTQYF.

This chain uses TRBV20-1 with TRBJ2-2; possible D gene TRBD1, 6 bases. V lost 3 bases to trimming and J lost 4 bases, with 21 bases between them. CDR3 size: 17 residues. The germline V gene has CDR1 DFQATT and CDR2 SNEGSKA (reference sequence). The chain's CDR3 is CSASEPGRGGFTGELFF. CDR3 nucleotide sequence: TGCAGTGCTAGTGAACCGGGACGAGGGGGATTCACCGGGGAGCTGTTTTTT.

This clonotype appeared a few times. The J gene is TRBJ2-4, the V gene TRBV12-3 or TRBV12-4, with D perhaps TRBD1 (6 bases). The CDR3 consists of 15 residues. V was clipped by 5 bases and J by 9 bases, with 20 bases between them. In DNA form, the CDR3 reads TGTGCCAGCAGTCCACAGGGAGCTATCTTCGTCATTCAGTACTTC. Amino acids: CASSPQGAIFVIQYF.

The chain is built from TRBV5-6 and TRBJ2-2; 7 nucleotides align to TRBD1. Germline V gene lookup returns CDR1 SGHDT and CDR2 YYEEEE. V gave up 2 bases and J gave up 3 bases; unmatched junction bases: 1. The CDR3 has 14 amino acids. CDR3 DNA: TGTGCCAGCAGCTTCGACAGGGACACCGGGGAGCTGTTTTTT. It specifies CASSFDRDTGELFF.

The gene calls are TRBV5-6 and TRBJ2-7, with D perhaps TRBD1 or TRBD2 (6 bases each). Germline assignment: CDR1 SGHDT and CDR2 YYEEEE. This CDR3 contains 14 residues. Trimming shortened V by 0 bases and J by 6 bases, and 13 bases separated the two germline ends. DNA of the CDR3: TGTGCCAGCAGCTTGGGTGAGGGGGGCTTCGAGCAGTACGTC. Amino acids: CASSLGEGGFEQYV.

This clonotype was seen more than once but under ten times. The V and J genes are TRBV20-1 and TRBJ2-3, with D hard to call. Trimming left V 5 bases short and J 1 base short, with 19 bases between. Germline V gives CDR1 DFQATT, CDR2 SNEGSKA (reference sequence). The CDR3 is made up of 16 amino acids. CDR3 sequence (DNA): TGCAGTGCTGGCCCAACCTCTCCCACTCGCACAGATACGCAGTATTTT. Residues: CSAGPTSPTRTDTQYF.

This clonotype was found many times. CDR3: CASSTGTSGRARQTGELFF. As DNA, the CDR3 is TGTGCCAGTAGTACCGGGACTAGCGGGAGGGCACGACAAACCGGGGAGCTGTTTTTT. The chain recombines TRBV11-2 with TRBJ2-2; 16 bases map to TRBD2. This CDR3 has 19 amino acids. Germline V lookup: CDR1 SGHAT, CDR2 FQNNGV. With 9 bases clipped from V and 5 bases from J, the junction kept 15 bases outside the gene matches.

This clonotype has a handful of counts. This rearrangement joins TRBV20-1 to TRBJ2-7; D gene unclear. V was clipped by 0 bases and J by 3 bases, with 9 bases between them. Germline V gene lookup returns CDR1 DFQATT and CDR2 SNEGSKA (reference sequence). The CDR3 is made up of 13 amino acids. CDR3 DNA: TGCAGTGCTAGAGACGTGCAAGACTACGAGCAGTACTTC. It codes for CSARDVQDYEQYF.

This clonotype was observed at least ten times. The CDR3 DNA reads as TGTGCCAGCAGTCCAACGGGACAGGGGCGTCCCTACGAGCAGTACGTC. It yields the protein CASSPTGQGRPYEQYV. The rearrangement links TRBV27 to TRBJ2-7; 10 nucleotides match TRBD1. Germline assignment: CDR1 MNHEY and CDR2 SMNVEV (reference sequence). The J segment lost 2 bases and the V segment lost 5 bases, leaving 9 bases of the junction unmatched. CDR3 size: 16 residues.

This clonotype came up many times. The CDR3 DNA reads TGTGCCAGCAGCCCCTGGACTAGCGGGAGCAATGAGCAGTTCTTC. Amino acids: CASSPWTSGSNEQFF. The chain carries TRBV3-1 and TRBJ2-1; TRBD2 matches 13 bases. The V gene's germline CDR1 is LGHDT and CDR2 YNNKEL (reference sequence). Unmatched junction bases numbered 3, after V lost 4 bases and J lost 6 bases. CDR3 size: 15 residues.

The chain uses TRBV7-8 and TRBJ2-3; the D gene is possibly TRBD2 (6 bases). The V end lost 8 bases, the J end lost 2 bases, and 23 bases lay between the germline ends. Germline V gene lookup returns CDR1 SGHVS and CDR2 FQNEAQ. The CDR3 has 17 amino acids. The CDR3 spells CASLHHLYRDSTDTQYF. The CDR3 DNA follows: TGTGCCAGCTTACATCATTTGTACCGGGACTCCACAGATACGCAGTATTTT.

This clonotype was seen ten or more times. The rearrangement links TRBV5-1 to TRBJ2-3, with D possibly matching TRBD1 (5 bases). This CDR3 contains 13 residues. Looked up from germline, CDR1 is SGHRS and CDR2 is YFSETQ. Trimming left V 2 bases short and J 4 bases short, with 8 bases between. The CDR3 region has the DNA TGCGCCAGCAGCTTTGACAGCCCAGATACGCAGTATTTT. It is translated as CASSFDSPDTQYF.

The sample holds many counts of this clonotype. CDR3 sequence reads: CASSLGGGLEETQYF. CDR3 DNA: TGTGCCAGCAGTTTAGGGGGAGGGCTTGAGGAGACCCAGTACTTC. This chain joins TRBV12-3 or TRBV12-4 and TRBJ2-5, with 7 nucleotides matching TRBD2. The CDR3 contains 15 residues. Trimming removed 1 base from V and 5 bases from J; junction bases left unmatched: 7.

This clonotype was found a few times. The chain couples TRBV12-3 or TRBV12-4 to TRBJ2-7; a possible D gene is TRBD2 (5 bases). This CDR3 contains 14 residues. The ends were cut back, 3 bases at V and 1 base at J, with 10 bases in the middle. The CDR3 DNA sequence: TGTGCCAGCAGTTTCGGGGATTATTCCTACGAGCAGTACTTC. It translates to CASSFGDYSYEQYF.

The chain joins TRBV4-2 to TRBJ2-1; 12 bases agree with TRBD2. Germline lookup yields CDR1 LGHNA and CDR2 YNFKEQ. The CDR3 consists of 17 residues. J was trimmed by 0 bases and V by 4 bases; bases with no gene match: 4. The CDR3 sequence: CASSLGTSGFSYNEQFF. In DNA, the CDR3 is TGTGCCAGCAGCCTCGGGACTAGCGGGTTCTCCTACAATGAGCAGTTCTTC.

This clonotype was picked up a small number of times. This chain joins TRBV16 and TRBJ2-5; TRBD2 is a possible D gene (6 bases). The CDR3 runs to 15 residues. Germline values: CDR1 KGHSY, CDR2 FQNENV. V dropped 2 bases and J dropped 4 bases, with 14 bases sitting between them. The CDR3 DNA is TGTGCCAGCAGCCAAGGTCGGAGGGCAGGAGAGACCCAGTACTTC. Its translation is CASSQGRRAGETQYF.

This clonotype was seen ten or more times. The chain carries TRBV12-3 or TRBV12-4 and TRBJ2-1; 12 bases match TRBD1. The CDR3 totals 14 residues. With 7 bases clipped from V and 7 bases from J, the junction kept 5 bases outside the gene matches. CDR3 coding DNA: TGTGCCAGCACCGGGACAGGGGGCACGAATGAGCAGTTCTTC. Translating it yields CASTGTGGTNEQFF.

The chain uses TRBV28 and TRBJ2-5, with 7 bases identical to TRBD2. Germline CDR1 MDHEN, CDR2 SYDVKM. The CDR3 length is 15 residues. The V and J ends lost 1 base and 0 bases, in that order; junction bases with no gene match: 2. The CDR3 protein is CASSLFLADQETQYF. The CDR3 DNA follows: TGTGCCAGCAGTTTATTTCTAGCGGACCAAGAGACCCAGTACTTC.

This clonotype was counted only a few times. CDR3 DNA: TGTGCCAGCAGCCAAGGGTTGAAGTCGGGATCAGTTCACAATCAGCCCCAGCATTTT. Translating gives CASSQGLKSGSVHNQPQHF. The chain employs TRBV3-1 and TRBJ1-5; no firm D call. The germline CDR1 and CDR2 sequences are LGHDT and YNNKEL (reference sequence). Trimming pared 1 base from V and 3 bases from J, leaving 22 bases between. This CDR3 region has 19 residues.

This clonotype was counted many times. The CDR3 nucleotides read TGCAGTGCAACTAAAGCGGGAGGCTTCATGTATGAGCAGTTCTTC. Residues: CSATKAGGFMYEQFF. The genes are TRBV20-1 and TRBJ2-1, with TRBD2 identical over 9 bases. Germline values: CDR1 DFQATT, CDR2 SNEGSKA (reference sequence). Trimming at V came to 6 bases and at J to 8 bases, leaving 14 bases not matched to a gene. The CDR3 is 15 residues long.

The genes are TRBV5-1 and TRBJ2-3, with TRBD2 as a possible D gene (6 bases). The CDR3 sequence is 16 residues long. Germline CDR1 SGHRS, CDR2 YFSETQ. V lost 0 bases and J 6 bases, leaving 17 bases between the germline ends. The CDR3: CASSLEIQRAGDTQYF. CDR3 nucleotide sequence: TGCGCCAGCAGCTTGGAGATTCAGCGGGCAGGGGATACGCAGTATTTT.

This clonotype was observed a few times. The CDR3 spells CSVLAVYEQYF. The CDR3 DNA reads TGCAGTGTCCTAGCGGTCTACGAGCAGTACTTC. V is TRBV20-1 and J is TRBJ2-7; 7 bases fit TRBD2. J was trimmed by 3 bases and V by 7 bases; bases with no gene match: 3. Per the germline V gene, CDR1 is DFQATT and CDR2 is SNEGSKA (reference sequence). This CDR3 has 11 residues.

This rearrangement joins TRBV6-2 or TRBV6-3 to TRBJ1-1, with D perhaps TRBD1 (5 bases). V was trimmed by 4 bases and J by 6 bases, leaving 9 bases between them. In germline, CDR1 is MNHEY, CDR2 SVGEGT. This CDR3 has 12 residues. The CDR3 spells CASSSPGPEAFF. For the CDR3, the DNA is TGTGCCAGCAGTTCTCCGGGGCCTGAAGCTTTCTTT.

A few counts support this clonotype. This chain uses TRBV7-2 with TRBJ2-4; TRBD2 aligns across 9 bases. The V segment lost 0 bases and the J segment 0 bases; nucleotides outside the gene matches: 6. CDR3 length: 18 residues. Germline CDR1 is SGHTA and CDR2 is FQGNSA. The CDR3 DNA follows: TGTGCCAGCAGCTTAGCTAGCGGGGGAACTCTAGCCAAAAACATTCAGTACTTC. Protein product: CASSLASGGTLAKNIQYF.

This CDR3 reads CASSFRRGMGANVLTF. In nucleotides, the CDR3 is TGCGCCAGCAGCTTTCGTCGGGGAATGGGGGCCAACGTCCTGACTTTC. V gene TRBV5-1 combines with J gene TRBJ2-6; tentatively, D is TRBD2 (5 bases). The ends were cut back, 2 bases at V and 4 bases at J, with 13 bases in the middle. This CDR3 spans 16 amino acids. Germline CDR1 reads SGHRS; CDR2 reads YFSETQ.

V and J are TRBV20-1 and TRBJ2-1; no clear D. This CDR3 is 10 amino acids long. Germline CDR1 reads DFQATT; CDR2 reads SNEGSKA (reference sequence). Trimming took 6 bases from V and 8 from J, leaving 8 bases between them. In DNA, the CDR3 is TGCAGTGCCAGTAACGATGAGCAGTTCTTC. This encodes CSASNDEQFF.

The J gene is TRBJ2-2, the V gene TRBV12-3 or TRBV12-4; D may be TRBD1 or TRBD2 (5 bases each). CDR3 length: 14 residues. V was cut by 3 bases and J by 5 bases, with 10 bases left in between. The CDR3, as DNA: TGTGCCAGCAGTTTCGCAGGGAGTACCGGGGAGCTGTTTTTT. Its protein product is CASSFAGSTGELFF.

This clonotype was picked up a small number of times. V and J are TRBV7-9 and TRBJ2-1; D not resolved. Germline V gives CDR1 SEHNR, CDR2 FQNEAQ (reference sequence). The CDR3 totals 15 residues. Between the trimmed V and J ends, which lost 3 bases and 0 bases, there was a span of 9 bases. CDR3 DNA sequence: TGTGCCAGCAGCTTTCGTATGAGCTCCTACAATGAGCAGTTCTTC. Translating it yields CASSFRMSSYNEQFF.